Presented here are 25 T cell receptor beta chains from one specimen sequenced in a study of blood T cell repertoires in COVID-19 (TCRdb year 2020). The library relied on the immunoSEQ multiplex PCR assay. TCRdb took over this immuneACCESS table, retaining in-frame rearrangements with V and J assigned. Such tables are incomplete; in checked studies, under half of the missing clones stem from an unresolved V gene, and the remainder is unexplained. The sample profile shows approximately 240,000 clones; less than 90% of them were found once. Clones ranked in the top ten supply 3% to 3.5% of the sample. Sequencing input: PBMCs or T cells enriched from blood (not recorded which). The receptors were gathered from a woman aged 50 to 60 in a cohort exposed to, infected with or recovered from COVID-19 (not recorded which).

Only a few counts were recorded for this clone. This chain connects TRBV9 to TRBJ1-3; D uncertain. This CDR3 is built from 16 residues. Trimming cost V 0 bases and J 0 bases, with 10 bases left between them. Germline V gives CDR1 SGDLS, CDR2 YYNGEE. In DNA form, the CDR3 reads TGTGCCAGCAGCGTAGGTACCAGAAGCTCTGGAAACACCATATATTTT. It translates to CASSVGTRSSGNTIYF.

The rearrangement joins TRBV18 to TRBJ2-3, with a possible D match to TRBD1 (6 bases). CDR3 length: 14 amino acids. Germline CDR1 reads KGHSH; CDR2 reads LQKENI. V dropped 5 bases and J dropped 2 bases, with 11 bases sitting between them. CDR3 nucleotide sequence: TGTGCCAGCTCATACGGACAGAACACAGATACGCAGTATTTT. As protein: CASSYGQNTDTQYF.

The genes are TRBV7-9 and TRBJ1-2, with TRBD1 matching over 11 bases. Germline V gene data show CDR1 as SEHNR and CDR2 as FQNEAQ (reference sequence). The CDR3 extends over 17 amino acids. The V and J ends lost 2 bases and 3 bases, in that order; junction bases with no gene match: 8. This CDR3 reads CASSLTGTGGIDYGYTF. CDR3 in DNA: TGTGCCAGCAGCTTAACTGGGACAGGGGGTATAGACTATGGCTACACCTTC.

The chain employs TRBV30 and TRBJ1-5, with unresolved D. Trimming took off 0 bases at V and 4 bases at J, with 4 bases between the two ends. Germline loops: CDR1 GTSNPN, CDR2 SVGIG (reference sequence). This CDR3 has 12 residues. The chain's CDR3 is CAWSVLNQPQHF. CDR3 coding DNA: TGTGCCTGGAGTGTACTGAATCAGCCCCAGCATTTT.

In DNA form, the CDR3 reads TGCGCCAGCAGCGCGTCCATTTCCGATACGCAGTATTTT. Translation gives CASSASISDTQYF. The rearrangement joins TRBV4-3 to TRBJ2-3; D remains ambiguous. The CDR3 length is 13 residues. Trimming stripped 5 bases from V and 6 bases from J, with 12 bases between. CDR1 is LGHNA and CDR2 is YSLEER in the germline V gene.

CDR3 residues: CASSYNGGTFSYTQYF. The DNA for the CDR3 is TGTGCCAGCAGCTATAACGGGGGGACCTTTTCATATACGCAGTATTTT. The rearrangement joins TRBV7-2 to TRBJ2-3, with 7 bases lining up with TRBD2. V shed 4 bases and J 7 bases; nucleotides not matched to a gene: 14. This CDR3 has 16 residues. CDR1 SGHTA and CDR2 FQGNSA come from the germline V gene.

V usage is TRBV7-8 and J usage is TRBJ1-4, with D possibly TRBD1 on 5 matching bases. The ends were cut back, 1 base at V and 5 bases at J, with 11 bases in the middle. The CDR3 is 15 amino acids. Germline CDR1 reads SGHVS; CDR2 reads FQNEAQ. CDR3 sequence: CASSLGGTRNEKLFF. The CDR3 DNA is TGTGCCAGCAGCTTAGGGGGGACTCGAAATGAAAAACTGTTTTTT. The whole variable domain, remainder taken from reference TRBV7-8 and TRBJ1-4, is GAGVSQSPRYKVAKRGQDVALRCDPISGHVSLFWYQQALGQGPEFLTYFQNEAQLDKSGLPSDRFFAERPEGSVSTLKIQRTQQEDSAVYLCASSLGGTRNEKLFFGSGTQLSVL.

Only a few counts were recorded for this clone. This chain joins TRBV3-1 (or the pseudogene TRBV3-2) and TRBJ1-6; D is ambiguous. Trimming stripped 0 bases from V and 7 bases from J, with 10 bases between. The CDR3 totals 15 residues. Germline CDR1 LGHDT, CDR2 YNNKEL (reference sequence). CDR3 sequence reads: CASSQDVPGNSPLHF. CDR3 nucleotides: TGTGCCAGCAGCCAAGATGTACCCGGGAATTCACCCCTCCACTTT.

Turning to this clone: Other DNA sequences in this sample translate to the same CDR3. This chain connects TRBV18 to TRBJ1-6; no definite D call. Germline V gene data show CDR1 as KGHSH and CDR2 as LQKENI. With 3 bases removed from V and 7 bases from J, the gap between germline ends came to 4 bases. This CDR3 spans 12 amino acids. The CDR3 DNA follows: TGTGCCAGCTCACCCAGGAATTCACCCCTCCACTTT. Translation: CASSPRNSPLHF.

The rearrangement joins TRBV7-8 to TRBJ2-1; possible D gene TRBD1, 5 bases. CDR1 is SGHVS and CDR2 is FQNEAQ in the germline V gene. The germline V and J ends were trimmed by 5 bases and 5 bases, with 16 bases remaining between them. CDR3 length: 15 residues. CDR3 coding DNA: TGTGCCAGCAGCCCAAATCCGCAGGGAAACAATGAGCAGTTCTTC. Protein sequence: CASSPNPQGNNEQFF.

This sequence joins TRBV4-3 and TRBJ2-3; 10 bases are shared with TRBD1. Unmatched junction bases numbered 12, after V lost 2 bases and J lost 4 bases. Germline V gene data show CDR1 as LGHNA and CDR2 as YSLEER. The CDR3 sequence is 18 residues long. The CDR3 DNA sequence: TGCGCCAGCAGCCAAAGGCCCTGGGGACAGGGGCATTCAGATACGCAGTATTTT. Encoded protein: CASSQRPWGQGHSDTQYF.

The V gene is TRBV3-1 (or the pseudogene TRBV3-2), the J gene TRBJ2-5; the D gene is possibly TRBD2 (5 bases). Trimming removed 1 base at V and 3 bases at J, with 6 bases between. This CDR3 is built from 13 residues. The germline V gene encodes CDR1 LGHDT and CDR2 YNNKEL (reference sequence). The chain's CDR3 is CASSQAGKETQYF. In DNA, the CDR3 is TGTGCCAGCAGCCAAGCGGGGAAAGAGACCCAGTACTTC.

This clone has a single count. The CDR3 region has the DNA TGTGCCAGCAGCAGGGACAGGGCCACATACGAAGCTTTCTTT. This translates into CASSRDRATYEAFF. The chain uses TRBV21-1 and TRBJ1-1; the table's D call TRBD1 went unverified against the DNA. TRBV21-1 constitutes a pseudogene. The CDR3 runs 14 residues.

J is TRBJ2-3 and V is TRBV5-1; no definite D call. This CDR3 has 14 amino acids. The V gene's germline CDR1 is SGHRS and CDR2 YFSETQ. V was clipped by 1 base and J by 0 bases, with 6 bases between them. CDR3 protein: CASSLTTSTDTQYF. CDR3 coding DNA: TGCGCCAGCAGCTTGACTACCAGCACAGATACGCAGTATTTT.

The sample holds one count of this clone. The rearrangement links TRBV7-2 to TRBJ1-3, with a weak D call TRBD1 (6 bases). Deletions cut 3 bases from V and 9 bases from J, with 12 bases between. CDR1 SGHTA and CDR2 FQGNSA come from the germline V gene. This CDR3 has 13 residues. CDR3 in amino acids: CASSFPGVGTIYF. The DNA for the CDR3 is TGTGCCAGCAGCTTCCCAGGGGTGGGCACCATATATTTT. The full variable domain, in which reference TRBV7-2 and TRBJ1-3 provide the parts outside the CDR3, is GAGVSQSPSNKVTEKGKDVELRCDPISGHTALYWYRQSLGQGLEFLIYFQGNSAPDKSGLPSDRFSAERTGGSVSTLTIQRTQQEDSAVYLCASSFPGVGTIYFGEGSWLTVV.

This clone was counted once. V gene TRBV3-1 (or the pseudogene TRBV3-2) combines with J gene TRBJ1-2; D call uncertain. CDR3 length equals 14 residues. Germline lookup yields CDR1 LGHDT and CDR2 YNNKEL (reference sequence). Trimming pared 0 bases from V and 8 bases from J, leaving 13 bases between. CDR3 loop: CASSQEVGMGGYTF. In DNA form, the CDR3 reads TGTGCCAGCAGCCAAGAGGTGGGCATGGGCGGCTACACCTTC.

This chain connects TRBV7-2 to TRBJ2-1; TRBD1 matches at 9 bases. Germline V gene lookup returns CDR1 SGHTA and CDR2 FQGNSA. The V and J ends lost 5 bases and 4 bases, in that order; junction bases with no gene match: 9. The CDR3 has 16 residues. The CDR3 here is CASSKSGTGIYNEQFF. As DNA, the CDR3 is TGTGCCAGCAGCAAATCCGGGACAGGGATTTACAATGAGCAGTTCTTC.

This chain connects TRBV7-2 to TRBJ2-3; D is perhaps TRBD2 (7 bases). This CDR3 is built from 15 residues. The germline gives CDR1 SGHTA, CDR2 FQGNSA. With 3 bases removed from V and 4 bases from J, the gap between germline ends came to 14 bases. The CDR3, as DNA: TGTGCCAGCAGCTTGGCCGGGGGGCAATCAGATACGCAGTATTTT. It is translated as CASSLAGGQSDTQYF.

V is TRBV5-5 and J is TRBJ1-5; tentatively, D is TRBD1 (6 bases). This CDR3 region has 15 residues. The germline gives CDR1 SGHKS, CDR2 YYEKEE (reference sequence). V was pared by 3 bases and J by 10 bases, with 20 bases between. The DNA of the CDR3 is TGTGCCAGCAGCTGGACAGTCGACCCCGGGGAACCCCAGCATTTT. It translates to CASSWTVDPGEPQHF.

This chain links TRBV11-2 with TRBJ2-3; D remains unclear. The length of the CDR3 is 15 residues. V was cut by 2 bases and J by 5 bases, with 14 bases left in between. Germline V CDR1 and CDR2: SGHAT, FQNNGV. CDR3 region: CASSLSPGPRDTQYF. The CDR3 region has the DNA TGTGCCAGCAGCTTAAGTCCTGGGCCCAGAGATACGCAGTATTTT.

This chain uses TRBV4-3 with TRBJ2-3, with 15 bases fitting TRBD2. The germline V gene encodes CDR1 LGHNA and CDR2 YSLEER. With V trimmed by 0 bases and J by 2 bases, 6 bases remained unmatched. CDR3 length equals 19 residues. The CDR3 region is CASSQEWTSGGALTDTQYF. As DNA, the CDR3 is TGCGCCAGCAGCCAAGAATGGACTAGCGGGGGGGCCCTCACAGATACGCAGTATTTT.

J is TRBJ2-5 and V is TRBV7-6; tentative D call: TRBD2 (5 bases). V lost 7 bases and J lost 5, with 8 bases in between. Germline V CDR1 and CDR2: SGHVS, FNYEAQ. CDR3 length: 11 residues. The CDR3 reads CASISGETQYF. CDR3 DNA: TGTGCCAGCATCTCGGGGGAGACCCAGTACTTC.

The genes are TRBV4-2 and TRBJ2-7; TRBD2 might be the D (6 bases). The V end lost 3 bases, the J end lost 2 bases, and 11 bases lay between the germline ends. In germline, CDR1 is LGHNA, CDR2 YNFKEQ. The CDR3 consists of 14 residues. Written as DNA, the CDR3 is TGTGCCAGCAGCCAGGGACTGGCCACCTACGAGCAGTACTTC. This sequence encodes CASSQGLATYEQYF.

This clone was observed once. The rearrangement joins TRBV5-4 to TRBJ2-5, with D maybe TRBD1 (6 bases). Trimming removed 4 bases at V and 2 bases at J, with 9 bases between. CDR1 SGHNT and CDR2 YYREEE come from the germline V gene (reference sequence). There are 13 residues in the CDR3. In DNA form, the CDR3 reads TGTGCCAGCAGCGGGGGACAACAAGAGACCCAGTACTTC. It codes for CASSGGQQETQYF.

The rearrangement uses TRBV30 and TRBJ2-7; 9 bases map to TRBD1. The CDR3 is 14 residues long. The germline V gene has CDR1 GTSNPN and CDR2 SVGIG (reference sequence). V lost 0 bases and J lost 5; bases outside the gene matches: 5. The CDR3 sequence: CAWSVQGAIHEQYF. In nucleotides, the CDR3 is TGTGCCTGGAGTGTACAGGGGGCGATCCACGAGCAGTACTTC.